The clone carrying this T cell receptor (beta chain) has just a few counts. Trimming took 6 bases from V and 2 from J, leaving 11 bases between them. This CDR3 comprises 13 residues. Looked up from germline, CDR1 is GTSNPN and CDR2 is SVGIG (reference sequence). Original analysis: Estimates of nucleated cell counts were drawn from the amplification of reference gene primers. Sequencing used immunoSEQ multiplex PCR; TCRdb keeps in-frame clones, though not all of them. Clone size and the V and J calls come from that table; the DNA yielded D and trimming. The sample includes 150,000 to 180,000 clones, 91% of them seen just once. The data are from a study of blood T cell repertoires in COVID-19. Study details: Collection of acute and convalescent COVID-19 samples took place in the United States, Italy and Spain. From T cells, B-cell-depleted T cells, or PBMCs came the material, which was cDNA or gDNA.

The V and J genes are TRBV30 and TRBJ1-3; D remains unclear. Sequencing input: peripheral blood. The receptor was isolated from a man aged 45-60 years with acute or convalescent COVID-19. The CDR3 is CACGGGAGNTIYF. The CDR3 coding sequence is TGTGCCTGCGGAGGCGGGGCTGGAAACACCATATATTTT.